Sequencing of this T cell receptor beta chain was carried out in a study of Ad26.COV2.S vaccination and SARS-CoV-2 variants. Noted treatment: 15 to 20 received Ad26.COV2.S at low or high dose, single or two shots; about 5 received placebo; per-sample allocation not given. Samples analyzed were those drawn on day 63 after the first vaccine or placebo injection. Recruitment in Boston yielded a donor of adult age, 18-55 years. General study points: Breadth of non-spike TCRs did not differ between vaccinees and placebo recipients.

Germline loops: CDR1 MNHEY, CDR2 SVGEGT. This CDR3 contains 12 residues. V shed 6 bases and J shed 5 bases, with 8 bases lying between them. Regarding this clone: What it recognizes is unknown.

Generated by immunoSEQ multiplex PCR, the TCRdb table keeps only in-frame clones and is missing some. The sample lists hundreds of thousands of clones; around 87% were seen once. V gene TRBV6-2 or TRBV6-3 combines with J gene TRBJ2-1; D possibly corresponds to TRBD2 (5 bases). The clonotype comes from a person aged 18-60 years who received the Ad26.COV2.S COVID-19 vaccine or a placebo. The starting material was peripheral blood, obtained in a trial of Ad26.COV2.S vaccine versus placebo. Here the CDR3 reads CASSSGDNEQFF. CDR3 nucleotide sequence: TGTGCCAGCAGCTCCGGGGACAATGAGCAGTTCTTC.